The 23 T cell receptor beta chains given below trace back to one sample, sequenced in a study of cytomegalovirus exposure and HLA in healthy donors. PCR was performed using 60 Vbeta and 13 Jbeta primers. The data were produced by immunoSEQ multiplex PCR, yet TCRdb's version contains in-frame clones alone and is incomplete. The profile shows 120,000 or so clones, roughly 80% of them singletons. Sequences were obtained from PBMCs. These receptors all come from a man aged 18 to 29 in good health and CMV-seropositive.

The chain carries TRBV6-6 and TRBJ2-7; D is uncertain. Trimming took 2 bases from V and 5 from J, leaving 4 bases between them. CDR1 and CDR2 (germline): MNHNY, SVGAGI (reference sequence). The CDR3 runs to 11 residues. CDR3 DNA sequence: TGTGCCAGCAGTTACGAGAACGAGCAGTACTTC. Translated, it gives CASSYENEQYF.

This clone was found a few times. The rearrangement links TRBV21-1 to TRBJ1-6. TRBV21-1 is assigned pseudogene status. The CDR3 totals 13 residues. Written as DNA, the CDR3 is TGTGCCAGCAGCAAAGTTTCGGATTCACCCCTCCACTTT. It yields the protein CASSKVSDSPLHF.

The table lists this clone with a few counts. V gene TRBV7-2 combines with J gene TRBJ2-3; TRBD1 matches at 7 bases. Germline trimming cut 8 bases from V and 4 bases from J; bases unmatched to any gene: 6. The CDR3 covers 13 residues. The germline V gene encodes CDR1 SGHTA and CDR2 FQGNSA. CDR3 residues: CASGPQGADTQYF. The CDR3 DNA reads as TGTGCCAGCGGGCCGCAGGGGGCAGATACGCAGTATTTT.

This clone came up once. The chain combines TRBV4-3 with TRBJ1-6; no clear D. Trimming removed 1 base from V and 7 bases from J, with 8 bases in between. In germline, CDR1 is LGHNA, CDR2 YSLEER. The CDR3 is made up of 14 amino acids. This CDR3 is CASSQGAENSPLHF. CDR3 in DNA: TGCGCCAGCAGCCAAGGGGCAGAAAATTCACCCCTCCACTTT.

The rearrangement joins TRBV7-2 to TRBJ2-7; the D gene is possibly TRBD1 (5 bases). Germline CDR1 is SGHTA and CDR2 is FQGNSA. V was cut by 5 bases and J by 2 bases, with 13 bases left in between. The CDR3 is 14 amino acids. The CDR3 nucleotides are TGTGCCAGCAGCCGAGGCGGCAGGGCCTACGAGCAGTACTTC. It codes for CASSRGGRAYEQYF.

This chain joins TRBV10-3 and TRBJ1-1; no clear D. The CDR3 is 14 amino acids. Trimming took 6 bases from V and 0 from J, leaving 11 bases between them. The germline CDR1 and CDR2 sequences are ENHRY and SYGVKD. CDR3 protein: CAIRINSLNTEAFF. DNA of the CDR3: TGTGCCATCAGAATTAACAGCCTGAACACTGAAGCTTTCTTT.

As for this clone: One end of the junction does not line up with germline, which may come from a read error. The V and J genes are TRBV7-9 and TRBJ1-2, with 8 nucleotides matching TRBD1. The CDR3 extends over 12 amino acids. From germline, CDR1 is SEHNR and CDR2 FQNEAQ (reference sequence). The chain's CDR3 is CSSSLGQGGYTF. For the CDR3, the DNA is TGTTCCAGCAGCTTAGGACAGGGTGGCTACACCTTC.

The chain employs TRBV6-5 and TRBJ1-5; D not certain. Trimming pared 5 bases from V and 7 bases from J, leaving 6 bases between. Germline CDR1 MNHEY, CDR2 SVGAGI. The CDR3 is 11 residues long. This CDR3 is CASSESQPQHF. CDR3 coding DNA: TGTGCCAGCAGTGAAAGCCAGCCCCAGCATTTT.

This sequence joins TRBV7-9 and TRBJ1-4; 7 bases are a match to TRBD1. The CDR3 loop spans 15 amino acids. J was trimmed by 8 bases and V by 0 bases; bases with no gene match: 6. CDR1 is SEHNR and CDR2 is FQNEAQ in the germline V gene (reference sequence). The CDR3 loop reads CASSLAGTASEKLFF. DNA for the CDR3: TGTGCCAGCAGCTTAGCCGGGACAGCGTCGGAAAAACTGTTTTTT.

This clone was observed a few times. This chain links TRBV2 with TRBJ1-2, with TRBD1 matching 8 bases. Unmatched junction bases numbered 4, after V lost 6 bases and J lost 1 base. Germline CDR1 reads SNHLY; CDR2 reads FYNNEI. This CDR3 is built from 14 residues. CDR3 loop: CASRWTGNNYGYTF. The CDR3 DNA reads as TGTGCCAGCAGGTGGACAGGGAATAACTATGGCTACACCTTC.

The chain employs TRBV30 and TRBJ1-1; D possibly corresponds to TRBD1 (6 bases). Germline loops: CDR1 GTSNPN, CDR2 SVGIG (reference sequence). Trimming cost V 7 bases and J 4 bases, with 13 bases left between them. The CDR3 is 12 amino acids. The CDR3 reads CAYRYRATEAFF. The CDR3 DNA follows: TGTGCCTACCGGTACAGGGCCACTGAAGCTTTCTTT.

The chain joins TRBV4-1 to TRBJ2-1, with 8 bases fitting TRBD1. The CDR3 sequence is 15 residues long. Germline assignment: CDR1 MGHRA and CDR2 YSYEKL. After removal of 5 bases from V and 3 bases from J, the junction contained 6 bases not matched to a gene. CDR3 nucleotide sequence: TGCGCCAGCAGCTGGGCACAGGGGGACTACAATGAGCAGTTCTTC. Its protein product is CASSWAQGDYNEQFF.

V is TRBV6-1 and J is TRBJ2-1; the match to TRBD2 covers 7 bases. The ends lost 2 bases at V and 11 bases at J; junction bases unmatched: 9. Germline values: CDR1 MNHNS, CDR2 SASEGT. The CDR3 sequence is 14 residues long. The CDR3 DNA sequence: TGTGCCAGCAGTGAACTAGCGGAGAATCCAAAGCAGTTCTTC. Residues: CASSELAENPKQFF.

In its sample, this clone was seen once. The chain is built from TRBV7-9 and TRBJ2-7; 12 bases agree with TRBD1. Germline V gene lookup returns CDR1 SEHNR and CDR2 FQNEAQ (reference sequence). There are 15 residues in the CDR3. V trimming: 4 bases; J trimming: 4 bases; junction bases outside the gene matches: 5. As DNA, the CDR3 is TGTGCCAGCAGCTGGGGACAGGGGGCCGATTACGAGCAGTACTTC. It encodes CASSWGQGADYEQYF.

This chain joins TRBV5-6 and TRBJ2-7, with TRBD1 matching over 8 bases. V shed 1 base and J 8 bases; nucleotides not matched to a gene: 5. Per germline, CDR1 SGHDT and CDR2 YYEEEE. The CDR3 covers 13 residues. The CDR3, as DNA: TGTGCCAGCAGCTTGCCTGGACAGGGCAAGCAGTACTTC. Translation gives CASSLPGQGKQYF.

CDR3 residues: CASSLSLQVHEQYF. The CDR3 DNA reads as TGTGCCAGCAGCCTAAGTCTCCAGGTCCACGAGCAGTACTTC. The J gene is TRBJ2-7, the V gene TRBV5-6, with D unresolved. The CDR3 has 14 amino acids. The V end was cut by 4 bases, the J end by 5 bases, with 16 bases between. CDR1 is SGHDT, CDR2 YYEEEE, per germline.

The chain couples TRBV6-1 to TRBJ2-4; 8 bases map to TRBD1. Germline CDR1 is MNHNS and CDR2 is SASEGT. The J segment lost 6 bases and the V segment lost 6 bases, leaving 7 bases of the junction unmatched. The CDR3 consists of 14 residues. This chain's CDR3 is CASRATGDGNIQYF. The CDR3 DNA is TGTGCCAGCAGAGCGACAGGGGACGGAAACATTCAGTACTTC.

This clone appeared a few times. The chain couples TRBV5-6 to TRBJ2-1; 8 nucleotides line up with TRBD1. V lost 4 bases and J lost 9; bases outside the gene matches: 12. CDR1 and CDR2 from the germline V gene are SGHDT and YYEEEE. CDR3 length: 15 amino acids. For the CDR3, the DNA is TGTGCCAGCAGCCCCTCGGACAGGGAGCATAGTGAGCAGTTCTTC. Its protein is CASSPSDREHSEQFF. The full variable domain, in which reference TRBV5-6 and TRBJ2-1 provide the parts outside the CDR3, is DAGVTQSPTHLIKTRGQQVTLRCSPKSGHDTVSWYQQALGQGPQFIFQYYEEEERQRGNFPDRFSGHQFPNYSSELNVNALLLGDSALYLCASSPSDREHSEQFFGPGTRLTVL.

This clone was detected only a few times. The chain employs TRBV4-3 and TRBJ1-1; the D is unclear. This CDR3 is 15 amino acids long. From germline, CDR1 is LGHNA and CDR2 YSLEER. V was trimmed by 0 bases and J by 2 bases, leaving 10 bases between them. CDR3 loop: CASSQDYTKNTEAFF. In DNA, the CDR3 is TGCGCCAGCAGCCAAGATTACACGAAAAACACTGAAGCTTTCTTT.

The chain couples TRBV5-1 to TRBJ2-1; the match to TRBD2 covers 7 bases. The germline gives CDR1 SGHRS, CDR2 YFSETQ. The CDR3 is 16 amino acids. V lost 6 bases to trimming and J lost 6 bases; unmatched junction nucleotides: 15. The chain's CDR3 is CASMVREGLASNEQFF. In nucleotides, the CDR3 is TGCGCCAGCATGGTCAGGGAGGGCCTAGCAAGCAATGAGCAGTTCTTC.

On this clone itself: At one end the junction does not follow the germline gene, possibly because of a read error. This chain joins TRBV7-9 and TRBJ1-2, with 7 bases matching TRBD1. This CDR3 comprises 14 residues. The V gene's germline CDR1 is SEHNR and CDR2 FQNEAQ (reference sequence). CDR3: CSSSLPGQNYGYTF. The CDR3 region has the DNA TGTTCCAGCAGCTTGCCGGGACAGAACTATGGCTACACCTTC.

The CDR3 bases are TGTGCCAGCAGCAAGGGCAGCGGGGGGGCCTACGAGCAGTACTTC. It is translated as CASSKGSGGAYEQYF. This chain links TRBV7-7 with TRBJ2-7; TRBD2 matches at 10 bases. The CDR3 has 15 residues. The germline gives CDR1 SSHAT, CDR2 FNYEAQ (reference sequence). V lost 5 bases, J lost 2 bases, and 6 bases stayed unmatched.

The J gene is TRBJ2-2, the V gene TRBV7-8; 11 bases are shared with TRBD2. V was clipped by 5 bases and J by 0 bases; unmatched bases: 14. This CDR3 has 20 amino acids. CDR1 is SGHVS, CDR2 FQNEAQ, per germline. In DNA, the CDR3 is TGTGCCAGCAGCCCACGACGACTAGCGGGGCCTAAAACGAACACCGGGGAGCTGTTTTTT. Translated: CASSPRRLAGPKTNTGELFF.